Listed below are T cell receptor beta chains from one sample, sequenced in a study of cytomegalovirus exposure and HLA in healthy donors. The assay was immunoSEQ multiplex PCR, and TCRdb's table has in-frame clones only and misses some. The sample includes roughly 120,000 clones, 88% of them seen just once. The sequencing input was PBMCs. The receptor set was obtained from a woman younger than 30 in good health and CMV-seropositive. CDR3s include the opening cysteine and the closing phenylalanine or tryptophan. The order of the fields is clone size, J gene, V gene, CDR3 length, CDR3 protein. Size is omitted from some rows. Given values are once, few, many or a class for expanded clones.

clone_size: once; j_call: TRBJ1-2; v_call: TRBV7-2; cdr3_length: 12; cdr3_aa: CASSSGNYGYTF
clone_size: -; j_call: TRBJ2-7; v_call: TRBV6-5; cdr3_length: 15; cdr3_aa: CASSASGQGVGEQYF
clone_size: -; j_call: TRBJ1-5; v_call: TRBV6-1; cdr3_length: 12; cdr3_aa: CASSEIGETQHF
clone_size: -; j_call: TRBJ2-7; v_call: TRBV4-1; cdr3_length: 14; cdr3_aa: CASSQEGGSGKQYF
clone_size: -; j_call: TRBJ1-2; v_call: TRBV19; cdr3_length: 16; cdr3_aa: CASSTPGTGEGYGYTF
clone_size: -; j_call: TRBJ1-5; v_call: TRBV4-1; cdr3_length: 16; cdr3_aa: CASSQDFQGVGRAQHF
clone_size: -; j_call: TRBJ2-3; v_call: TRBV4-2; cdr3_length: 15; cdr3_aa: CASSQAGTSSDTQYF
clone_size: -; j_call: TRBJ2-2; v_call: TRBV6-1; cdr3_length: 13; cdr3_aa: CAGGTGAAGELFF
clone_size: -; j_call: TRBJ1-3; v_call: TRBV13; cdr3_length: 15; cdr3_aa: CASSLAPGGGNTIYF
clone_size: once; j_call: TRBJ2-5; v_call: TRBV4-2; cdr3_length: 16; cdr3_aa: CASSQARTSGQETQYF
clone_size: -; j_call: TRBJ1-1; v_call: TRBV30; cdr3_length: 12; cdr3_aa: CAWSYSNTEAFF
clone_size: once; j_call: TRBJ1-4; v_call: TRBV5-1; cdr3_length: 16; cdr3_aa: CASSLGQGAANEKLFF
clone_size: -; j_call: TRBJ1-1; v_call: TRBV6-5; cdr3_length: 16; cdr3_aa: CASSYSPGGGNTEAFF
clone_size: once; j_call: TRBJ2-1; v_call: TRBV6-6; cdr3_length: 14; cdr3_aa: CASSSGLAGNEQFF
clone_size: -; j_call: TRBJ1-6; v_call: TRBV5-1; cdr3_length: 13; cdr3_aa: CASRQEVGSPLHF
clone_size: -; j_call: TRBJ2-1; v_call: TRBV6-6; cdr3_length: 13; cdr3_aa: CASGTGGLNEQFF
clone_size: -; j_call: TRBJ1-1; v_call: TRBV19; cdr3_length: 14; cdr3_aa: CASSKGVWDTEAFF
clone_size: -; j_call: TRBJ2-1; v_call: TRBV11-1; cdr3_length: 13; cdr3_aa: CASSLVFRNEQFF
clone_size: -; j_call: TRBJ2-7; v_call: TRBV11-3; cdr3_length: 14; cdr3_aa: CASSLGQGLHEQYF
clone_size: once; j_call: TRBJ2-1; v_call: TRBV7-9; cdr3_length: 14; cdr3_aa: CASSLGASTNEQFF
clone_size: once; j_call: TRBJ2-7; v_call: TRBV28; cdr3_length: 15; cdr3_aa: CASVPGGGQWHEQYF
clone_size: -; j_call: TRBJ1-4; v_call: TRBV9; cdr3_length: 15; cdr3_aa: CASSVGGGTGEKLFF
clone_size: -; j_call: TRBJ2-3; v_call: TRBV11-3; cdr3_length: 12; cdr3_aa: CASSPGADTQYF
clone_size: -; j_call: TRBJ2-5; v_call: TRBV10-3; cdr3_length: 14; cdr3_aa: CAISSSGRPETQYF
clone_size: -; j_call: TRBJ1-3; v_call: TRBV5-4; cdr3_length: 14; cdr3_aa: CASSSGTIGNTIYF